The 3 T cell receptor beta chains in this list originate from one sample, sequenced in a study of CD8 T cells in ankylosing spondylitis. Each CDR3 protein gets one entry after TCRdb re-called the 5' RACE reads with MiXCR. The sample includes around 180,000 distinct CDR3 sequences, roughly 13% of them seen just once. The specimen was blood, either unsorted or a sorted T cell fraction (not recorded which). These receptors all stem from a female donor with ankylosing spondylitis or in good health (not recorded which).

This chain joins TRBV9 and TRBJ2-7; tentatively, D is TRBD2 (5 bases). The V end was cut by 2 bases, the J end by 3 bases, with 9 bases between. The V gene's germline CDR1 is SGDLS and CDR2 YYNGEE. The CDR3 loop spans 13 amino acids. The CDR3 nucleotides read TGTGCCAGCAGCGTTGGACTCGGCTACGAGCAGTACTTC. Amino acids: CASSVGLGYEQYF.

The CDR3: CASSPGYRGYTF. The CDR3 DNA reads as TGTGCCAGCAGTCCCGGGTATCGAGGCTACACCTTC. The chain is built from TRBV12-3 or TRBV12-4 and TRBJ1-2; D is unresolved. V lost 5 bases and J lost 8, with 12 bases in between. CDR3 length equals 12 residues.

The gene calls are TRBV12-3 or TRBV12-4 and TRBJ2-3; tentatively, D is TRBD1 or TRBD2 (5 bases each). The CDR3 is 13 residues long. V shed 6 bases and J shed 8 bases, with 15 bases lying between them. CDR3 DNA sequence: TGTGCCAGCAGCCGGGGCGTGGAATTTACGCAGTATTTT. It codes for CASSRGVEFTQYF.